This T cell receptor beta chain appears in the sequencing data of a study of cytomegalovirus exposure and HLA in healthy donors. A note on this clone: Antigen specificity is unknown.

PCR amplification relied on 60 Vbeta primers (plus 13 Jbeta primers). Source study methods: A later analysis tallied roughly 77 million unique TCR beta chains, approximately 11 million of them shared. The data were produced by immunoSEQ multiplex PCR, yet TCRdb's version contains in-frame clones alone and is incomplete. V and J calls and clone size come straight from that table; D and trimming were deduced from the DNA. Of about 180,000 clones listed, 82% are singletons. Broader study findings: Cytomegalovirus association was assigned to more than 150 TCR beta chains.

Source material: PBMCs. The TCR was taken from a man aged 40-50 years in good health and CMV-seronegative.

This CDR3 is CASSRQVGNNYGYTF. The CDR3 nucleotides read TGTGCCAGTAGTAGACAGGTGGGGAATAACTATGGCTACACCTTC. The chain employs TRBV19 and TRBJ1-2, with D possibly TRBD1 on 6 matching bases. V lost 4 bases and J lost 1, with 13 bases in between. The CDR3 length is 15 residues. Germline-derived CDR1 and CDR2 are LNHDA and SQIVND (reference sequence).